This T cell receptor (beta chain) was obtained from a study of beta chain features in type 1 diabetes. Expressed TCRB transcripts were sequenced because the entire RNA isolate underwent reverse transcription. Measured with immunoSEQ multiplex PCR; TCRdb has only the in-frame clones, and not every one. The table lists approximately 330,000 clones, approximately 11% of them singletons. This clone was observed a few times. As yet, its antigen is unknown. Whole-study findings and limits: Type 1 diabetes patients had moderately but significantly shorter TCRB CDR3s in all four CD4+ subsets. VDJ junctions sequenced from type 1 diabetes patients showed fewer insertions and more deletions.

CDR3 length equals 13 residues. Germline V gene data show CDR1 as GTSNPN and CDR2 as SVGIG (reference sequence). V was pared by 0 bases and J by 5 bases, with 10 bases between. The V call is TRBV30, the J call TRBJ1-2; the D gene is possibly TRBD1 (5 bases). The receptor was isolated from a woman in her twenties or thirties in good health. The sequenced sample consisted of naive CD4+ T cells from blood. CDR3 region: CAWSVSGTYGYTF. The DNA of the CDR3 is TGTGCCTGGAGTGTGTCAGGGACTTATGGCTACACCTTC.